The 26 T cell receptor beta chains below were found in one sample sequenced in a study of cytomegalovirus exposure and HLA in healthy donors. The PCR used 60 Vbeta and 13 Jbeta primers. Sequencing used immunoSEQ multiplex PCR; TCRdb keeps in-frame clones, though not all of them. The repertoire has 55,000 to 80,000 clones, around 72% of them found once; the top ten carry more than 7%. The source material was PBMCs. The receptors derive from a woman aged 25 to 39 in good health and CMV-seropositive.

The table lists this clone with a few counts. The chain recombines TRBV28 with TRBJ2-7, with a tentative D call TRBD1 (6 bases). The germline V gene has CDR1 MDHEN and CDR2 SYDVKM. The CDR3 has 14 residues. With 5 bases removed from V and 0 bases from J, the gap between germline ends came to 11 bases. The CDR3 sequence is CASSLMGASYEQYF. CDR3 in DNA: TGTGCCAGCAGTCTCATGGGGGCCTCCTACGAGCAGTACTTC.

The CDR3 nucleotides are TGTGCCAGCAGCCACCGGACAGGGTCGTCACCCCTCCACTTT. Its translation: CASSHRTGSSPLHF. The rearrangement links TRBV14 to TRBJ1-6; TRBD1 aligns across 8 bases. The germline V gene has CDR1 SGHDN and CDR2 FVKESK. V dropped 3 bases and J dropped 10; count of bases not matched to a gene: 5. The CDR3 is 14 amino acids. The full variable domain, its missing parts supplied by reference TRBV14 and TRBJ1-6, is EAGVTQFPSHSVIEKGQTVTLRCDPISGHDNLYWYRRVMGKEIKFLLHFVKESKQDESGMPNNRFLAERTGGTYSTLKVQPAELEDSGVYFCASSHRTGSSPLHFGNGTRLTVT.

The chain uses TRBV28 and TRBJ2-7; D remains unclear. The CDR3 runs to 12 residues. V was shortened by 5 bases and J by 5 bases, with 10 bases between the two germline ends. The V gene's germline CDR1 is MDHEN and CDR2 SYDVKM. The CDR3 DNA sequence: TGTGCCAGCAGTCCCGAGGTCAACGAGCAGTACTTC. This translates into CASSPEVNEQYF.

The rearrangement uses TRBV19 and TRBJ2-7, with 7 bases matching TRBD1. The CDR3 length is 15 residues. V dropped 8 bases and J dropped 0; count of bases not matched to a gene: 10. Germline loops: CDR1 LNHDA, CDR2 SQIVND (reference sequence). CDR3 protein: CASQRKGQSSYEQYF. DNA of the CDR3: TGTGCCAGTCAGAGAAAGGGACAGAGCTCCTACGAGCAGTACTTC.

The table lists this clone with a few counts. The rearrangement links TRBV25-1 to TRBJ1-1; weak D call: TRBD1 (5 bases). CDR1 is MGHDK, CDR2 SYGVNS, per germline. The length of the CDR3 is 14 residues. V lost 3 bases to trimming and J lost 5 bases, with 13 bases between them. The chain's CDR3 is CASSDLRGRTEAFF. DNA of the CDR3: TGTGCCAGCAGTGACCTTAGGGGTCGGACTGAAGCTTTCTTT.

The chain carries TRBV4-3 and TRBJ2-1; possible D gene TRBD2, 5 bases. Germline loops: CDR1 LGHNA, CDR2 YSLEER. Trimming left V 3 bases short and J 2 bases short, with 8 bases between. CDR3 size: 14 residues. CDR3: CASSQAGTYNEQFF. The CDR3, as DNA: TGCGCCAGCAGCCAGGCCGGGACCTACAATGAGCAGTTCTTC.

This clone was counted a few times. The V call is TRBV9, the J call TRBJ2-1, with 9 positions matching TRBD1. The CDR3 spans 14 residues. Germline CDR1 reads SGDLS; CDR2 reads YYNGEE. With V trimmed by 4 bases and J by 7 bases, 6 bases remained unmatched. The CDR3 spells CASSPRQGVNEQFF. CDR3 nucleotide sequence: TGTGCCAGCAGCCCCCGACAGGGGGTAAATGAGCAGTTCTTC.

The rearrangement joins TRBV23-1 to TRBJ1-5; 9 positions agree with TRBD1. TRBV23-1 carries the ORF label, with uncertain function. CDR3 size: 15 residues. J was trimmed by 5 bases and V by 4 bases; bases with no gene match: 6. The CDR3 reads CASSPKDRGHQPQHF. CDR3 coding DNA: TGCGCCAGCAGTCCAAAGGACAGGGGCCATCAGCCCCAGCATTTT.

The chain joins TRBV28 to TRBJ1-1; possibly TRBD1 for D (5 bases). Trimming removed 2 bases from V and 1 base from J, with 14 bases in between. This CDR3 has 16 amino acids. Germline loops: CDR1 MDHEN, CDR2 SYDVKM. This CDR3 is CASSLVAGLGNTEAFF. The CDR3 DNA is TGTGCCAGCAGTTTAGTAGCGGGGCTTGGGAACACTGAAGCTTTCTTT.

This rearrangement joins TRBV5-6 to TRBJ1-6; no definite D call. V was clipped by 2 bases and J by 7 bases, with 10 bases between them. The CDR3 totals 14 residues. Germline V gives CDR1 SGHDT, CDR2 YYEEEE. The DNA of the CDR3 is TGTGCCAGCAGCTTTCCCCAGGCCAATTCACCCCTCCACTTT. Translation gives CASSFPQANSPLHF.

CDR3 loop: CASSLASGSLGEQYF. The CDR3 DNA is TGCGCCAGCAGCTTGGCTAGCGGGAGCCTCGGCGAGCAGTACTTC. J is TRBJ2-7 and V is TRBV5-1, with 10 bases matching TRBD2. J lost 6 bases, V lost 0 bases, and 6 bases had no gene match. Germline V gene sequence: CDR1 SGHRS, CDR2 YFSETQ. CDR3 size: 15 residues. The full variable domain, completed using reference TRBV5-1 and TRBJ2-7, is KAGVTQTPRYLIKTRGQQVTLSCSPISGHRSVSWYQQTPGQGLQFLFEYFSETQRNKGNFPGRFSGRQFSNSRSEMNVSTLELGDSALYLCASSLASGSLGEQYFGPGTRLTVT.

CDR3 coding DNA: TGCGCCAGCAGCCCCACTAGCGGGAGGATCGGTGAGCAGTTCTTC. Translated, it gives CASSPTSGRIGEQFF. This rearrangement joins TRBV4-1 to TRBJ2-1, with 12 nucleotides matching TRBD2. Germline V lookup: CDR1 MGHRA, CDR2 YSYEKL. CDR3 length: 15 amino acids. The V segment lost 4 bases and the J segment 9 bases; nucleotides outside the gene matches: 7.

The chain joins TRBV5-4 to TRBJ1-3; D gene unclear. Trimming removed 1 base from V and 0 bases from J, with 20 bases in between. Germline V CDR1 and CDR2: SGHNT, YYREEE (reference sequence). The CDR3 has 19 residues. The CDR3 DNA follows: TGTGCCAGCAGCTTGCTTCCCGAGGCATTTGACTACTCTGGAAACACCATATATTTT. Protein product: CASSLLPEAFDYSGNTIYF.

This clone was detected only a few times. The gene calls are TRBV5-1 and TRBJ2-7, with D tentatively TRBD1 (6 bases). The CDR3 sequence is 17 residues long. Germline CDR1 is SGHRS and CDR2 is YFSETQ. V lost 0 bases and J 1 base, leaving 17 bases between the germline ends. CDR3 nucleotides: TGCGCCAGCAGCTTGGAAGGTCAGGGGATACAGTCCTACGAGCAGTACTTC. Translation gives CASSLEGQGIQSYEQYF.

The CDR3, as DNA: TGTGCCAGCAGCTCAAACAGGGGGGGGAAGGGATACAATGAGCAGTTCTTC. The encoded protein is CASSSNRGGKGYNEQFF. The chain combines TRBV7-6 with TRBJ2-1, with D perhaps matching TRBD1 (8 bases). This CDR3 spans 17 amino acids. Trimming left V 4 bases short and J 4 bases short, with 20 bases between. CDR1 SGHVS and CDR2 FNYEAQ come from the germline V gene.

V and J are TRBV6-5 and TRBJ2-1, with 10 bases fitting TRBD2. The ends lost 0 bases at V and 11 bases at J; junction bases unmatched: 7. CDR1 and CDR2 from the germline V gene are MNHEY and SVGAGI. The length of the CDR3 is 15 residues. The CDR3: CASSYSITSGNQQFF. DNA of the CDR3: TGTGCCAGCAGTTACTCTATAACTAGCGGGAACCAGCAGTTCTTC.

This sequence joins TRBV10-3 and TRBJ2-7, with 11 bases matching TRBD2. Germline assignment: CDR1 ENHRY and CDR2 SYGVKD. CDR3 length equals 15 residues. Losses at the gene ends were 10 bases for V and 1 base for J; bases not matched to a gene: 9. The chain's CDR3 is CASRGGTSGSYEQYF. The CDR3 DNA reads as TGTGCCAGCCGGGGGGGGACTAGCGGTTCCTACGAGCAGTACTTC.

This clone was detected only a few times. Other DNA sequences from this sample encode an identical CDR3 as well. The chain carries TRBV6-5 and TRBJ2-7, with 9 bases matching TRBD1. With V trimmed by 2 bases and J by 2 bases, 4 bases remained unmatched. This CDR3 has 15 residues. The V gene's germline CDR1 is MNHEY and CDR2 SVGAGI. The CDR3 DNA is TGTGCCAGCAGTTACCGGGGACAGGGAACCTACGAGCAGTACTTC. It specifies CASSYRGQGTYEQYF.

This clone occurred once. The conserved closing phenylalanine or tryptophan is absent in this CDR3, likely reflecting a read error. The chain is built from TRBV4-2 and TRBJ1-5, with a tentative D call TRBD1 (5 bases). V gave up 1 base and J gave up 6 bases, with 16 bases separating them. This CDR3 is built from 16 residues. Germline CDR1 reads LGHNA; CDR2 reads YNFKEQ. The CDR3 DNA follows: TGTGCCAGCAGCCAAGTAAGTGGGCAGGGTATTCAGCCCCAGCATGTT. Protein: CASSQVSGQGIQPQHV.

The chain has TRBV18 and TRBJ2-7; 12 positions agree with TRBD1. CDR3 length: 14 residues. In germline, CDR1 is KGHSH, CDR2 LQKENI. V trimming: 2 bases; J trimming: 6 bases; junction bases outside the gene matches: 2. The CDR3 sequence is CASSPGTGGSEQYF. The CDR3 bases are TGTGCCAGCTCACCAGGGACAGGGGGCTCCGAGCAGTACTTC.

V and J are TRBV7-2 and TRBJ2-3, with a possible D match to TRBD2 (5 bases). With 4 bases removed from V and 2 bases from J, the gap between germline ends came to 10 bases. This CDR3 spans 14 amino acids. Germline V gene sequence: CDR1 SGHTA, CDR2 FQGNSA. CDR3 in amino acids: CASSSTRATDTQYF. DNA for the CDR3: TGTGCCAGCAGCTCTACTAGAGCCACAGATACGCAGTATTTT.

The chain recombines TRBV9 with TRBJ2-7; 13 positions agree with TRBD2. Germline loops: CDR1 SGDLS, CDR2 YYNGEE. The CDR3 has 15 amino acids. V was pared by 2 bases and J by 3 bases, with 2 bases of the junction left unmatched. CDR3 DNA: TGTGCCAGCAGCGTTGGGACTAGCGGGGTCTACGAGCAGTACTTC. Protein product: CASSVGTSGVYEQYF.

The chain carries TRBV5-5 and TRBJ2-2, with D possibly matching TRBD1 (6 bases). Germline V gene data show CDR1 as SGHKS and CDR2 as YYEKEE (reference sequence). The CDR3 is 17 amino acids. The V end lost 2 bases, the J end lost 1 base, and 15 bases lay between the germline ends. The CDR3 coding sequence is TGTGCCAGCAGCTTACGCGTGGGACAACGGAACACCGGGGAGCTGTTTTTT. Protein product: CASSLRVGQRNTGELFF. Supplemented by reference TRBV5-5 and TRBJ2-2, the full variable domain reads DAGVTQSPTHLIKTRGQQVTLRCSPISGHKSVSWYQQVLGQGPQFIFQYYEKEERGRGNFPDRFSARQFPNYSSELNVNALLLGDSALYLCASSLRVGQRNTGELFFGEGSRLTVL.

The chain is built from TRBV13 and TRBJ2-5, with TRBD1 as a possible D gene (6 bases). The CDR3 extends over 14 amino acids. Trimming shortened V by 2 bases and J by 5 bases, and 12 bases separated the two germline ends. Germline lookup yields CDR1 PRHDT and CDR2 FYEKMQ (reference sequence). The CDR3 sequence is CASSLRGSGETQYF. CDR3 sequence (DNA): TGTGCCAGCAGCTTAAGGGGGAGTGGTGAGACCCAGTACTTC.

The V and J genes are TRBV28 and TRBJ1-6; D uncertain. Germline CDR1 is MDHEN and CDR2 is SYDVKM. The CDR3 spans 13 residues. Trimming shortened V by 6 bases and J by 3 bases, and 6 bases separated the two germline ends. The CDR3 loop reads CASRFLYNSPLHF. The CDR3 nucleotides are TGTGCCAGCAGGTTCCTCTATAATTCACCCCTCCACTTT.

V gene TRBV7-6 combines with J gene TRBJ2-7; TRBD2 is a possible D gene (6 bases). This CDR3 has 14 amino acids. Trimming took off 1 base at V and 3 bases at J, with 10 bases between the two ends. Germline V CDR1 and CDR2: SGHVS, FNYEAQ. CDR3 protein: CASSLDPSVYEQYF. The CDR3 DNA reads TGTGCCAGCAGCTTAGATCCTAGCGTCTACGAGCAGTACTTC. The full variable domain, rest sourced from reference TRBV7-6 and TRBJ2-7, is GAGVSQSPRYKVTKRGQDVALRCDPISGHVSLYWYRQALGQGPEFLTYFNYEAQQDKSGLPNDRFSAERPEGSISTLTIQRTEQRDSAMYRCASSLDPSVYEQYFGPGTRLTVT.